A single sample gave rise to the 32 T cell receptor beta chains below, sequenced in a study of blood T cell repertoires in COVID-19. Using immunoSEQ multiplex PCR, the repertoire was profiled, and TCRdb retains in-frame clones only, with some absent. The data show approximately 220,000 clones, more than 70% seen once. Sequencing was performed on peripheral blood. Receptors were obtained from a woman between 50 and 59 years old with acute or convalescent COVID-19.

The chain carries TRBV2 and TRBJ2-3; perhaps TRBD1 as D (5 bases). V shed 1 base and J shed 4 bases, with 15 bases lying between them. Germline lookup yields CDR1 SNHLY and CDR2 FYNNEI. The CDR3 consists of 16 residues. The CDR3 bases are TGTGCCAGCAGTGAAGGAATCCTCGGACATGCAGATACGCAGTATTTT. It specifies CASSEGILGHADTQYF.

This chain joins TRBV24-1 and TRBJ1-2, with TRBD1 identical over 7 bases. The CDR3 length is 13 residues. Unmatched junction bases numbered 1, after V lost 3 bases and J lost 4 bases. Germline CDR1 reads KGHDR; CDR2 reads SFDVKD. The CDR3 spells CATSDGTVYGYTF. The CDR3 bases are TGTGCCACCAGTGATGGGACAGTCTATGGCTACACCTTC.

This chain links TRBV27 with TRBJ1-3, with D possibly matching TRBD1 (6 bases). The germline V gene encodes CDR1 MNHEY and CDR2 SMNVEV (reference sequence). Trimming cost V 8 bases and J 4 bases, with 27 bases left between them. This CDR3 has 18 amino acids. CDR3 DNA sequence: TGTGCCAGCCTCAGTTTAGGGGGTCTCCCGCCCCCGGGAAACACCATATATTTT. Its translation is CASLSLGGLPPPGNTIYF.

V gene TRBV7-6 combines with J gene TRBJ1-2; no reliable D call. The CDR3 length is 15 residues. The germline CDR1 and CDR2 sequences are SGHVS and FNYEAQ. With 1 base removed from V and 5 bases from J, the gap between germline ends came to 14 bases. CDR3 DNA sequence: TGTGCCAGCAGCTTAGAAGACGGCCCGGGATATGGCTACACCTTC. Its protein product is CASSLEDGPGYGYTF.

V and J are TRBV18 and TRBJ2-7, with 9 bases identical to TRBD1. The CDR3 length is 14 residues. V shed 1 base and J 6 bases; nucleotides not matched to a gene: 4. The germline CDR1 and CDR2 sequences are KGHSH and LQKENI. The CDR3 here is CASSPQGQGREQYF. The CDR3 nucleotides are TGTGCCAGCTCACCACAAGGACAGGGGCGCGAGCAGTACTTC.

V gene TRBV12-3 or TRBV12-4 combines with J gene TRBJ1-5; D is unresolved. CDR3 length: 12 amino acids. V shed 4 bases and J shed 9 bases, with 10 bases lying between them. CDR3 protein: CASSWEKSPQHF. In nucleotides, the CDR3 is TGTGCCAGCAGTTGGGAGAAGTCGCCCCAGCATTTT.

This clone was observed a few times. J is TRBJ2-7 and V is TRBV28, with D tentatively TRBD2 (6 bases). Germline V CDR1 and CDR2: MDHEN, SYDVKM. V shed 4 bases and J shed 0 bases, with 13 bases lying between them. The CDR3 sequence is 15 residues long. The CDR3 nucleotides read TGTGCCAGCAGTTACGGGGGACCGAGCTCCTACGAGCAGTACTTC. Amino acid sequence: CASSYGGPSSYEQYF. The whole variable domain, filled in from reference TRBV28 and TRBJ2-7, reads DVKVTQSSRYLVKRTGEKVFLECVQDMDHENMFWYRQDPGLGLRLIYFSYDVKMKEKGDIPEGYSVSREKKERFSLILESASTNQTSMYLCASSYGGPSSYEQYFGPGTRLTVT.

The chain combines TRBV3-1 (or the pseudogene TRBV3-2) with TRBJ2-7; TRBD1 matches 7 bases. J gave up 9 bases and V 3 bases, and 11 bases lay outside the gene matches. This CDR3 region has 14 residues. Germline V gene lookup returns CDR1 LGHDT and CDR2 YNNKEL (reference sequence). The CDR3 DNA reads as TGTGCCAGCAGCCAGGATCACAGGGGCCCCCGGCAGTACTTC. Its protein product is CASSQDHRGPRQYF.

V and J are TRBV30 and TRBJ2-3, with 12 bases that match TRBD2. Germline trimming cut 3 bases from V and 5 bases from J; bases unmatched to any gene: 9. This CDR3 is 16 amino acids long. Germline V CDR1 and CDR2: GTSNPN, SVGIG (reference sequence). The CDR3 nucleotides are TGTGCCTGGAGCGACCTAGCGGGGGGGAGTGGAGATACGCAGTATTTT. Its protein product is CAWSDLAGGSGDTQYF. The whole variable domain, filled in from reference TRBV30 and TRBJ2-3, reads SQTIHQWPATLVQPVGSPLSLECTVEGTSNPNLYWYRQAAGRGLQLLFYSVGIGQISSEVPQNLSASRPQDRQFILSSKKLLLSDSGFYLCAWSDLAGGSGDTQYFGPGTRLTVL.

This sequence joins TRBV7-9 and TRBJ2-5; D possibly corresponds to TRBD1 (6 bases). The CDR3 consists of 13 residues. V lost 5 bases to trimming and J lost 4 bases, with 11 bases between them. Germline loops: CDR1 SEHNR, CDR2 FQNEAQ (reference sequence). For the CDR3, the DNA is TGTGCCAGCAGCCCGCTAGGGGGAGAGACCCAGTACTTC. Translation: CASSPLGGETQYF.

The chain employs TRBV6-6 and TRBJ2-3; 11 bases align to TRBD2. With 4 bases clipped from V and 3 bases from J, the junction kept 3 bases outside the gene matches. This CDR3 has 15 residues. Germline V gives CDR1 MNHNY, CDR2 SVGAGI (reference sequence). For the CDR3, the DNA is TGTGCCAGCAGTTTCCCTAGCGGGAGGACAGATACGCAGTATTTT. Its translation is CASSFPSGRTDTQYF.

V and J are TRBV21-1 and TRBJ2-7; the table assigns TRBD1, which was not confirmed against the DNA. TRBV21-1 is an annotated pseudogene. The CDR3 is 14 residues long. For the CDR3, the DNA is TGTGCCAGCAGCAAATATGTGGGGCTATACGAGCAGTACTTC. Amino acids: CASSKYVGLYEQYF.

This chain links TRBV9 with TRBJ1-2; D gene unclear. The CDR3 runs to 15 residues. Germline CDR1 SGDLS, CDR2 YYNGEE. The ends were cut back, 4 bases at V and 4 bases at J, with 17 bases in the middle. The CDR3, as DNA: TGTGCCAGCAGCCCCAGCGGAGATACGGGCTATGGCTACACCTTC. Translated, it gives CASSPSGDTGYGYTF.

This clone was seen once. This rearrangement joins TRBV5-5 to TRBJ1-5, with a possible D match to TRBD1 (6 bases). The germline CDR1 and CDR2 sequences are SGHKS and YYEKEE (reference sequence). This CDR3 has 15 residues. Deletions cut 0 bases from V and 1 base from J, with 8 bases between. The CDR3 DNA is TGTGCCAGCAGCTTGGTCGGACAGAGCAATCAGCCCCAGCATTTT. Protein sequence: CASSLVGQSNQPQHF.

The rearrangement joins TRBV7-6 to TRBJ2-7, with TRBD2 matching 13 bases. Per germline, CDR1 SGHVS and CDR2 FNYEAQ. The CDR3 has 15 residues. V lost 5 bases, J lost 3 bases, and 4 bases stayed unmatched. CDR3 sequence: CASSLGTSGVYEQYF. The CDR3, as DNA: TGTGCCAGCAGCCTCGGGACTAGCGGGGTCTACGAGCAGTACTTC.

The chain recombines TRBV2 with TRBJ2-1, with 11 positions matching TRBD1. This CDR3 is 21 amino acids long. CDR1 and CDR2 from the germline V gene are SNHLY and FYNNEI. Here the CDR3 reads CATMGDRGAPFVAGDKNEQFF. CDR3 sequence (DNA): TGTGCTACGATGGGGGACAGGGGGGCCCCCTTTGTGGCGGGAGATAAGAATGAGCAGTTCTTC.

The V and J genes are TRBV15 and TRBJ1-5; no firm D call. CDR1 and CDR2 (germline): LNHNV, YYDKDF (reference sequence). This CDR3 has 13 amino acids. With 4 bases removed from V and 7 bases from J, the gap between germline ends came to 11 bases. The CDR3 DNA sequence: TGTGCCACCAGCAAGGTGGGCGCACAGCCCCAGCATTTT. Its protein is CATSKVGAQPQHF.

This chain connects TRBV20-1 to TRBJ1-2; perhaps TRBD1 as D (6 bases). This CDR3 is 11 amino acids long. Germline values: CDR1 DFQATT, CDR2 SNEGSKA (reference sequence). Trimming pared 5 bases from V and 6 bases from J, leaving 10 bases between. CDR3 protein: CSAYNRDGYTF. For the CDR3, the DNA is TGCAGTGCTTACAACAGGGATGGCTACACCTTC.

The V gene is TRBV19, the J gene TRBJ2-2; perhaps TRBD2 as D (6 bases). This CDR3 comprises 13 residues. The V gene's germline CDR1 is LNHDA and CDR2 SQIVND (reference sequence). V lost 4 bases and J lost 3, with 6 bases in between. The CDR3 DNA sequence: TGTGCCAGTAGTAGGGGGGACACCGGGGAGCTGTTTTTT. It translates to CASSRGDTGELFF. The full variable domain, completed using reference TRBV19 and TRBJ2-2, is DGGITQSPKYLFRKEGQNVTLSCEQNLNHDAMYWYRQDPGQGLRLIYYSQIVNDFQKGDIAEGYSVSREKKESFPLTVTSAQKNPTAFYLCASSRGDTGELFFGEGSRLTVL.

The chain recombines TRBV25-1 with TRBJ2-1; 11 bases match TRBD1. The CDR3 covers 16 residues. V was pared by 1 base and J by 4 bases, with 3 bases of the junction left unmatched. Germline loops: CDR1 MGHDK, CDR2 SYGVNS. In DNA form, the CDR3 reads TGTGCCAGCAGTGAATGGGGGACAGGGGGGTACAATGAGCAGTTCTTC. Amino acid sequence: CASSEWGTGGYNEQFF.

The genes are TRBV3-1 (or the pseudogene TRBV3-2) and TRBJ1-5; TRBD1 is a possible D gene (5 bases). This CDR3 has 13 amino acids. CDR1 is LGHDT, CDR2 YNNKEL, per germline (reference sequence). Trimming took off 8 bases at V and 7 bases at J, with 15 bases between the two ends. The CDR3 loop is CASGRGEGQPQHF. DNA of the CDR3: TGTGCCAGCGGCCGGGGGGAAGGCCAGCCCCAGCATTTT.

This rearrangement joins TRBV2 to TRBJ2-3, with D maybe TRBD1 (6 bases). The length of the CDR3 is 15 residues. V dropped 5 bases and J dropped 2 bases, with 14 bases sitting between them. CDR1 and CDR2 from the germline V gene are SNHLY and FYNNEI. CDR3 coding DNA: TGTGCCAGCAGTATGAGGACAGATACCACAGATACGCAGTATTTT. It specifies CASSMRTDTTDTQYF.

This clone was observed a few times. V gene TRBV9 combines with J gene TRBJ2-1, with 8 nucleotides matching TRBD2. Germline V CDR1 and CDR2: SGDLS, YYNGEE. J was trimmed by 7 bases and V by 0 bases; bases with no gene match: 9. This CDR3 contains 16 residues. CDR3: CASSVGGGRLVNEQFF. DNA of the CDR3: TGTGCCAGCAGCGTAGGGGGCGGGAGGCTCGTAAATGAGCAGTTCTTC.

J is TRBJ2-1 and V is TRBV24-1, with 13 positions matching TRBD2. The J segment lost 8 bases and the V segment lost 4 bases, leaving 10 bases of the junction unmatched. The V gene's germline CDR1 is KGHDR and CDR2 SFDVKD. This CDR3 is 17 amino acids long. CDR3 region: CATSDSPGLAGAHEQFF. CDR3 nucleotides: TGTGCCACCAGTGACTCACCCGGACTAGCGGGAGCACATGAGCAGTTCTTC.

The chain recombines TRBV28 with TRBJ2-3; D possibly corresponds to TRBD2 (5 bases). From germline, CDR1 is MDHEN and CDR2 SYDVKM. V was cut by 3 bases and J by 0 bases, with 16 bases left in between. This CDR3 has 17 residues. The CDR3 is CASSLAQTGTSTDTQYF. As DNA, the CDR3 is TGTGCCAGCAGTTTGGCCCAGACGGGAACTAGCACAGATACGCAGTATTTT.

The chain recombines TRBV24-1 with TRBJ2-3; 8 bases align to TRBD2. Germline V gene lookup returns CDR1 KGHDR and CDR2 SFDVKD. The CDR3 contains 18 residues. The V gene end was trimmed by 1 base and the J gene end by 2 bases; junction bases not matched to a gene: 10. CDR3 region: CATSDFSGAGDSTDTQYF. The CDR3 bases are TGTGCCACCAGTGATTTCTCGGGAGCGGGGGACTCCACAGATACGCAGTATTTT.

The rearrangement uses TRBV19 and TRBJ2-7; 11 nucleotides match TRBD2. CDR1 and CDR2 from the germline V gene are LNHDA and SQIVND (reference sequence). V trimming: 9 bases; J trimming: 0 bases; junction bases outside the gene matches: 4. The CDR3 contains 14 residues. CDR3 sequence: CARASGRTSYEQYF. Here the CDR3 DNA reads TGTGCCAGGGCTAGCGGGAGGACCTCCTACGAGCAGTACTTC.

The CDR3 nucleotides are TGTGCCAGCAGGCCTATTTACAGGGGGCGCGACTATGGCTACACCTTC. Translating it yields CASRPIYRGRDYGYTF. The V gene is TRBV27, the J gene TRBJ1-2; TRBD1 matches at 9 bases. The junction had 11 bases not matched to a gene; V was cut back by 6 bases and J by 3 bases. Looked up from germline, CDR1 is MNHEY and CDR2 is SMNVEV (reference sequence). The CDR3 length is 16 residues.

This clone appeared many times. The same CDR3 arises from other DNA sequences in this sample as well. The rearrangement uses TRBV5-1 and TRBJ1-5, with D possibly being TRBD1 (6 bases). This CDR3 spans 14 amino acids. The V gene's germline CDR1 is SGHRS and CDR2 YFSETQ. V lost 0 bases to trimming and J lost 7 bases, with 11 bases between them. In nucleotides, the CDR3 is TGCGCCAGCAGCTTGGAAGGGGGTAGCCAGCCCCAGCATTTT. This codes for CASSLEGGSQPQHF.

The chain is built from TRBV15 and TRBJ1-2; D might be TRBD1 (6 bases). CDR1 is LNHNV, CDR2 YYDKDF, per germline (reference sequence). Trimming shortened V by 0 bases and J by 7 bases, and 12 bases separated the two germline ends. The CDR3 sequence is 14 residues long. CDR3 bases: TGTGCCACCAGCAGAGATCGCAGGGGCTCTGGCTACACCTTC. Protein: CATSRDRRGSGYTF.

As DNA, the CDR3 is TGTGCCAGCAGCTTAGGTATCGGGGGGGGACAGCCCCAGCATTTT. Its translation: CASSLGIGGGQPQHF. The chain couples TRBV7-6 to TRBJ1-5; perhaps TRBD1 as D (5 bases). Germline CDR1 reads SGHVS; CDR2 reads FNYEAQ. CDR3 size: 15 residues. V lost 1 base to trimming and J lost 7 bases, with 14 bases between them.

The chain recombines TRBV9 with TRBJ1-3; D is uncertain. V was shortened by 0 bases and J by 0 bases, with 10 bases between the two germline ends. The CDR3 loop spans 16 amino acids. In germline, CDR1 is SGDLS, CDR2 YYNGEE. DNA for the CDR3: TGTGCCAGCAGCGTAGGGGCAGCCTCCTCTGGAAACACCATATATTTT. This sequence encodes CASSVGAASSGNTIYF.